This T cell receptor beta chain was observed in a study of graft-versus-host responses after intestinal transplantation. In the case of this clone: Its antigen is still unknown.

Profiling relied on immunoSEQ multiplex PCR, and the TCRdb table lists in-frame clones only, not all of them. Found here are 50,000 to 75,000 clones, 94% of them singletons; the top ten hold about 0.4%. Findings of the study overall: Some patients had graft-donor T cell macrochimerism. In their allografts, the ratios of graft-versus-host to host-versus-graft T cell clones were high. Early after transplant, HvG declines were associated with peak levels of circulating GvH clones.

This sequence originates from a human donor who was the organ donor for an intestinal transplant. Specimen: unstimulated CD4+ T cells sorted from spleen or lymph node cells, collected before transplant.

DNA of the CDR3: TGTGCCAGCAGCTTATTGCTAGCGGGGGTACAAGAGACCCAGTACTTC. Translated: CASSLLLAGVQETQYF. The rearrangement uses TRBV7-8 and TRBJ2-5, with 10 bases fitting TRBD2. There are 16 residues in the CDR3. Trimming took 2 bases from V and 2 from J; bases not matched to a gene: 5. Germline V gives CDR1 SGHVS, CDR2 FQNEAQ.